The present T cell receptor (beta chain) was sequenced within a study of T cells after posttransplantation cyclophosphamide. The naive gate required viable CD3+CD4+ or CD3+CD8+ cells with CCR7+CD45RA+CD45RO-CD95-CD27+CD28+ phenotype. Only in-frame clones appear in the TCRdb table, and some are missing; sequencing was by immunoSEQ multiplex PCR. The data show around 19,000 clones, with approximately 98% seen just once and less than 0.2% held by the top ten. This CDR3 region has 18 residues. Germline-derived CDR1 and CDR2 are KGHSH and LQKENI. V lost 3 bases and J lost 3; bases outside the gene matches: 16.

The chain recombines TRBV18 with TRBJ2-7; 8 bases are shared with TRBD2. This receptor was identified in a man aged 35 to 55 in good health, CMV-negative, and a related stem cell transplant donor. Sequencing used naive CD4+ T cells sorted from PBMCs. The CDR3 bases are TGTGCCAGCTCACCTCCCAATGGCGGGAGGCACGGTAACTACGAGCAGTACTTC. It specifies CASSPPNGGRHGNYEQYF.